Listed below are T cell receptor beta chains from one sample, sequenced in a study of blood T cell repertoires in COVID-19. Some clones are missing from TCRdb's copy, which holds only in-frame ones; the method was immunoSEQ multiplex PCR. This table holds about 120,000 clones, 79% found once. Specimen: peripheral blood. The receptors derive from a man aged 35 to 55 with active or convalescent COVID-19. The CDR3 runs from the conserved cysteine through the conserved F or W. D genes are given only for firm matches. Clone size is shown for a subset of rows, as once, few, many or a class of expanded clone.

CDR3 protein: CATSRQGEAAEQYF
CDR3 DNA: TGTGCCACCAGCAGACAGGGTGAGGCGGCCGAGCAGTACTTC
J gene: TRBJ2-7
D gene: NA
clone size: many
V gene: TRBV15

CDR3 protein: CASSYRGVNTEAFF
CDR3 DNA: TGTGCCAGCAGCTACAGGGGGGTGAACACTGAAGCTTTCTTT
J gene: TRBJ1-1
D gene: TRBD1
clone size: NA
V gene: TRBV3-1/TRBV3-2

CDR3 protein: CATSDPQGASYNEQFF
CDR3 DNA: TGTGCCACCAGTGATCCACAGGGGGCCTCCTACAATGAGCAGTTCTTC
J gene: TRBJ2-1
D gene: TRBD1
clone size: NA
V gene: TRBV24-1

CDR3 protein: CATSAGLAGGETQYF
CDR3 DNA: TGTGCCACCAGTGCCGGACTAGCGGGAGGGGAGACCCAGTACTTC
J gene: TRBJ2-5
D gene: TRBD2
clone size: NA
V gene: TRBV24-1

CDR3 protein: CASSRAGEAGDQFF
CDR3 DNA: TGTGCCAGCAGCCGCGCGGGAGAGGCGGGCGATCAGTTCTTC
J gene: TRBJ2-1
D gene: TRBD2
clone size: NA
V gene: TRBV7-9

CDR3 protein: CASSLATDLYGYTF
CDR3 DNA: TGTGCCAGCAGCTTAGCGACAGACCTCTATGGCTACACCTTC
J gene: TRBJ1-2
D gene: NA
clone size: NA
V gene: TRBV7-9

CDR3 protein: CASSVGHFYNSPLHF
CDR3 DNA: TGTGCCAGCAGCGTAGGACACTTCTATAATTCACCCCTCCACTTT
J gene: TRBJ1-6
D gene: NA
clone size: once
V gene: TRBV9

CDR3 protein: CASSLRPYNEQFF
CDR3 DNA: TGTGCCAGCAGCTTGAGGCCCTACAATGAGCAGTTCTTC
J gene: TRBJ2-1
D gene: NA
clone size: NA
V gene: TRBV7-8

CDR3 protein: CASSRGQGGNQPQHF
CDR3 DNA: TGTGCCAGTAGCCGCGGACAGGGTGGCAATCAGCCCCAGCATTTT
J gene: TRBJ1-5
D gene: TRBD1
clone size: NA
V gene: TRBV19

CDR3 protein: CASSRQGEIGNTEAFF
CDR3 DNA: TGCGCCAGCAGCCGACAGGGGGAAATCGGGAACACTGAAGCTTTCTTT
J gene: TRBJ1-1
D gene: TRBD1
clone size: few
V gene: TRBV5-1

CDR3 protein: CASIEHRGTRNEQFF
CDR3 DNA: TGTGCCAGTATTGAGCACAGGGGAACGCGGAATGAGCAGTTCTTC
J gene: TRBJ2-1
D gene: TRBD1
clone size: NA
V gene: TRBV19

CDR3 protein: CASSLAGAVTYNEQFF
CDR3 DNA: TGTGCCAGCAGCTTAGCGGGGGCTGTAACCTACAATGAGCAGTTCTTC
J gene: TRBJ2-1
D gene: NA
clone size: NA
V gene: TRBV7-3

CDR3 protein: CASSRTGDFYGYTF
CDR3 DNA: TGTGCCAGCAGCCGGACAGGGGATTTCTATGGCTACACCTTC
J gene: TRBJ1-2
D gene: TRBD1
clone size: NA
V gene: TRBV13

CDR3 protein: CASSLDFQGQDHNEQFF
CDR3 DNA: TGTGCCAGCAGCTTAGACTTTCAGGGACAGGACCACAATGAGCAGTTCTTC
J gene: TRBJ2-1
D gene: TRBD1
clone size: few
V gene: TRBV13

CDR3 protein: CSVTGTGAGKPTDTQYF
CDR3 DNA: TGCAGCGTTACCGGGACAGGGGCGGGGAAACCCACAGATACGCAGTATTTT
J gene: TRBJ2-3
D gene: TRBD1
clone size: NA
V gene: TRBV29-1

CDR3 protein: CASSEAGREETQYF
CDR3 DNA: TGTGCCAGCAGCGAGGCAGGGCGTGAGGAGACCCAGTACTTC
J gene: TRBJ2-5
D gene: NA
clone size: NA
V gene: TRBV9

CDR3 protein: CASSLGQGAPNYGYTF
CDR3 DNA: TGCGCCAGCAGCTTGGGACAGGGGGCGCCTAACTATGGCTACACCTTC
J gene: TRBJ1-2
D gene: TRBD1
clone size: NA
V gene: TRBV5-1

CDR3 protein: CASSQDKGLAGVKFF
CDR3 DNA: TGTGCCAGCAGCCAAGATAAGGGACTAGCGGGAGTTAAGTTCTTC
J gene: TRBJ2-1
D gene: TRBD2
clone size: NA
V gene: TRBV3-1/TRBV3-2

CDR3 protein: CAWSVNYEQFF
CDR3 DNA: TGTGCCTGGAGTGTAAACTATGAGCAGTTCTTC
J gene: TRBJ2-1
D gene: NA
clone size: NA
V gene: TRBV30

CDR3 protein: CATSGSKAANTGELFF
CDR3 DNA: TGTGCCACCAGTGGGAGCAAGGCGGCAAACACCGGGGAGCTGTTTTTT
J gene: TRBJ2-2
D gene: NA
clone size: NA
V gene: TRBV24-1

CDR3 protein: CASSPQGAQAGYTF
CDR3 DNA: TGCGCCAGCAGCCCACAGGGGGCGCAGGCAGGCTACACCTTC
J gene: TRBJ1-2
D gene: TRBD1
clone size: once
V gene: TRBV5-1

CDR3 protein: CASSLALVSYNEQFF
CDR3 DNA: TGTGCCAGCAGCTTAGCTCTAGTTTCCTACAATGAGCAGTTCTTC
J gene: TRBJ2-1
D gene: NA
clone size: once
V gene: TRBV7-9

CDR3 protein: CASSPPGRRNTEAFF
CDR3 DNA: TGTGCCAGCAGCCCGCCAGGGCGGCGTAACACTGAAGCTTTCTTT
J gene: TRBJ1-1
D gene: NA
clone size: NA
V gene: TRBV7-2

CDR3 protein: CASSLGGSANTGELFF
CDR3 DNA: TGTGCCAGCAGCCTAGGGGGATCTGCGAACACCGGGGAGCTGTTTTTT
J gene: TRBJ2-2
D gene: NA
clone size: NA
V gene: TRBV5-4

CDR3 protein: CASSLSGTSSSYGYTF
CDR3 DNA: TGTGCCAGCAGTTTATCGGGGACATCCTCGAGCTATGGCTACACCTTC
J gene: TRBJ1-2
D gene: NA
clone size: NA
V gene: TRBV27

CDR3 protein: CAWSVTGTHQPQHF
CDR3 DNA: TGTGCCTGGAGTGTTACAGGAACTCATCAGCCCCAGCATTTT
J gene: TRBJ1-5
D gene: NA
clone size: NA
V gene: TRBV30

CDR3 protein: CASSYDRLNTGELFF
CDR3 DNA: TGTGCCAGCAGTTACGACAGGTTGAACACCGGGGAGCTGTTTTTT
J gene: TRBJ2-2
D gene: NA
clone size: NA
V gene: TRBV6-5

CDR3 protein: CATSEPAGTGRETQYF
CDR3 DNA: TGTGCCACCAGTGAACCGGCCGGGACAGGGAGGGAGACCCAGTACTTC
J gene: TRBJ2-5
D gene: TRBD1
clone size: NA
V gene: TRBV24-1

CDR3 protein: CASRGTTGAGSPLHF
CDR3 DNA: TGTGCCAGCAGAGGTACGACAGGGGCGGGATCACCCCTCCACTTT
J gene: TRBJ1-6
D gene: TRBD1
clone size: NA
V gene: TRBV6-5

CDR3 protein: CAISEGVFSGNTIYF
CDR3 DNA: TGTGCCATCAGTGAAGGGGTCTTCTCTGGAAACACCATATATTTT
J gene: TRBJ1-3
D gene: NA
clone size: NA
V gene: TRBV10-3

CDR3 protein: CSVGAGQETQYF
CDR3 DNA: TGCAGCGTGGGAGCGGGCCAAGAGACCCAGTACTTC
J gene: TRBJ2-5
D gene: NA
clone size: NA
V gene: TRBV29-1

CDR3 protein: CASSQEGTVSGNTIYF
CDR3 DNA: TGCGCCAGCAGCCAAGAAGGGACAGTCTCTGGAAACACCATATATTTT
J gene: TRBJ1-3
D gene: TRBD1
clone size: once
V gene: TRBV4-1

CDR3 protein: CASSGRDRSLVGETQYF
CDR3 DNA: TGTGCCAGCAGCGGGCGGGACAGAAGCCTTGTCGGGGAGACCCAGTACTTC
J gene: TRBJ2-5
D gene: NA
clone size: NA
V gene: TRBV7-6

CDR3 protein: CASSFSGNNEQFF
CDR3 DNA: TGCGCCAGCAGCTTTAGCGGCAACAATGAGCAGTTCTTC
J gene: TRBJ2-1
D gene: NA
clone size: NA
V gene: TRBV5-1

CDR3 protein: CASSLGGSLGAEAFF
CDR3 DNA: TGTGCCAGCAGCTTGGGGGGTTCCCTTGGGGCTGAAGCTTTCTTT
J gene: TRBJ1-1
D gene: NA
clone size: NA
V gene: TRBV7-2

CDR3 protein: CAWSVRAGTEAFF
CDR3 DNA: TGTGCCTGGAGTGTAAGGGCGGGTACTGAAGCTTTCTTT
J gene: TRBJ1-1
D gene: NA
clone size: NA
V gene: TRBV30

CDR3 protein: CASSPDPQAGGTGELFF
CDR3 DNA: TGTGCTAGCAGCCCAGACCCTCAAGCGGGGGGCACCGGGGAGCTGTTTTTT
J gene: TRBJ2-2
D gene: TRBD2
clone size: few
V gene: TRBV7-7

CDR3 protein: CATSDASGSYNEQFF
CDR3 DNA: TGTGCCACCAGTGATGCTAGCGGGAGTTACAATGAGCAGTTCTTC
J gene: TRBJ2-1
D gene: TRBD2
clone size: NA
V gene: TRBV24-1

CDR3 protein: CASSLEDRVGGGELFF
CDR3 DNA: TGTGCCAGCAGCTTAGAGGACAGGGTCGGTGGCGGGGAGCTGTTTTTT
J gene: TRBJ2-2
D gene: TRBD1
clone size: NA
V gene: TRBV7-2

CDR3 protein: CASSQLPPSSGANVLTF
CDR3 DNA: TGCGCCAGCAGTCAATTACCTCCTAGCTCTGGGGCCAACGTCCTGACTTTC
J gene: TRBJ2-6
D gene: NA
clone size: few
V gene: TRBV23-1

CDR3 protein: CASNTGDYNSPLHF
CDR3 DNA: TGTGCCAGCAACACAGGGGACTATAATTCACCCCTCCACTTT
J gene: TRBJ1-6
D gene: TRBD1
clone size: NA
V gene: TRBV5-5

CDR3 protein: CASSSRRKGSTNEKLFF
CDR3 DNA: TGTGCCAGTAGTAGTCGCAGAAAGGGGTCAACTAATGAAAAACTGTTTTTT
J gene: TRBJ1-4
D gene: NA
clone size: NA
V gene: TRBV19

CDR3 protein: CASSTPLALSGANVLTF
CDR3 DNA: TGTGCCAGTAGTACTCCCCTGGCCCTCTCTGGGGCCAACGTCCTGACTTTC
J gene: TRBJ2-6
D gene: NA
clone size: NA
V gene: TRBV19

CDR3 protein: CASSLGTSEQYF
CDR3 DNA: TGTGCCAGCAGCCTCGGGACTAGCGAGCAGTACTTC
J gene: TRBJ2-7
D gene: TRBD2
clone size: NA
V gene: TRBV3-1/TRBV3-2

CDR3 protein: CARSFRGNTEAFF
CDR3 DNA: TGTGCCAGAAGCTTCCGCGGGAACACTGAAGCTTTCTTT
J gene: TRBJ1-1
D gene: NA
clone size: few
V gene: TRBV5-3

CDR3 protein: CASSNRDGGTEAFF
CDR3 DNA: TGTGCCAGCTCCAACAGGGATGGGGGCACTGAAGCTTTCTTT
J gene: TRBJ1-1
D gene: NA
clone size: NA
V gene: TRBV6-5

CDR3 protein: CASSISGDGYTF
CDR3 DNA: TGTGCCAGCAGTATCTCAGGGGACGGCTACACCTTC
J gene: TRBJ1-2
D gene: NA
clone size: NA
V gene: TRBV28

CDR3 protein: CSASNGTEAFF
CDR3 DNA: TGCAGTGCTAGTAACGGCACTGAAGCTTTCTTT
J gene: TRBJ1-1
D gene: NA
clone size: few
V gene: TRBV20-1

CDR3 protein: CASSLFVSGGSETQYF
CDR3 DNA: TGTGCCAGCAGTTTGTTTGTCAGCGGGGGATCAGAGACCCAGTACTTC
J gene: TRBJ2-5
D gene: TRBD2
clone size: NA
V gene: TRBV28

CDR3 protein: CASRLGPVSEQFF
CDR3 DNA: TGTGCCAGCAGACTAGGACCGGTCAGTGAGCAGTTCTTC
J gene: TRBJ2-1
D gene: NA
clone size: NA
V gene: TRBV12-3/TRBV12-4

CDR3 protein: CASSLPAYEQYF
CDR3 DNA: TGCGCCAGCAGCTTGCCAGCCTACGAGCAGTACTTC
J gene: TRBJ2-7
D gene: NA
clone size: NA
V gene: TRBV5-1

CDR3 protein: CSGDIYNEQFF
CDR3 DNA: TGCAGCGGGGACATTTACAATGAGCAGTTCTTC
J gene: TRBJ2-1
D gene: NA
clone size: NA
V gene: TRBV29-1

CDR3 protein: CASSRDSTGWTEAFF
CDR3 DNA: TGCGCCAGCAGCCGAGACTCCACAGGGTGGACTGAAGCTTTCTTT
J gene: TRBJ1-1
D gene: NA
clone size: NA
V gene: TRBV4-3

CDR3 protein: CASSQESRAAANEQFF
CDR3 DNA: TGCGCCAGCAGCCAAGAATCCAGGGCGGCGGCCAATGAGCAGTTCTTC
J gene: TRBJ2-1
D gene: NA
clone size: NA
V gene: TRBV4-3

CDR3 protein: CASSQPGLAGGGEQFF
CDR3 DNA: TGCGCCAGCAGCCAACCTGGACTAGCGGGAGGAGGTGAGCAGTTCTTC
J gene: TRBJ2-1
D gene: TRBD2
clone size: once
V gene: TRBV4-1

CDR3 protein: CASSPGLAVTYEQYF
CDR3 DNA: TGTGCCAGCAGCCCGGGACTAGCGGTAACCTACGAGCAGTACTTC
J gene: TRBJ2-7
D gene: TRBD2
clone size: NA
V gene: TRBV4-2

CDR3 protein: CATLTGGLMNTEAFF
CDR3 DNA: TGTGCCACCTTGACAGGAGGTTTAATGAACACTGAAGCTTTCTTT
J gene: TRBJ1-1
D gene: NA
clone size: NA
V gene: TRBV6-5